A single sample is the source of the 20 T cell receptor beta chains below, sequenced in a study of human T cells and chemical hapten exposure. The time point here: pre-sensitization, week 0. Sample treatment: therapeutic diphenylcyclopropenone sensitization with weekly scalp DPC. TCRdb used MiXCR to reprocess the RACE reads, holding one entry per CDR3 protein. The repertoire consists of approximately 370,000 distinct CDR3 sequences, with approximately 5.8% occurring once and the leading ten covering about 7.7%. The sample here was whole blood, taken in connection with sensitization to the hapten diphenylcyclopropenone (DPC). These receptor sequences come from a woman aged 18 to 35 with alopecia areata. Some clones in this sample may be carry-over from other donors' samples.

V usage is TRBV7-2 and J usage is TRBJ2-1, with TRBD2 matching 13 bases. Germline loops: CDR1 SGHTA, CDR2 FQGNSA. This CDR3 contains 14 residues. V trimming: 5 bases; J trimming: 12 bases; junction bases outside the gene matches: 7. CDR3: CASSPGLAGRRQFF. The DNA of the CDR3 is TGTGCCAGCAGCCCGGGACTAGCGGGGCGACGGCAGTTCTTC.

The chain's CDR3 is CASGGDRQETQYF. Here the CDR3 DNA reads TGTGCCAGCGGGGGGGACAGACAAGAGACCCAGTACTTC. The rearrangement joins TRBV2 to TRBJ2-5; D may correspond to TRBD1 or TRBD2 (7 bases each). The CDR3 is 13 residues long. Trimming took off 8 bases at V and 2 bases at J, with 12 bases between the two ends. The germline CDR1 and CDR2 sequences are SNHLY and FYNNEI. The full variable domain, rest sourced from reference TRBV2 and TRBJ2-5, is EPEVTQTPSHQVTQMGQEVILRCVPISNHLYFYWYRQILGQKVEFLVSFYNNEISEKSEIFDDQFSVERPDGSNFTLKIRSTKLEDSAMYFCASGGDRQETQYFGPGTRLLVL.

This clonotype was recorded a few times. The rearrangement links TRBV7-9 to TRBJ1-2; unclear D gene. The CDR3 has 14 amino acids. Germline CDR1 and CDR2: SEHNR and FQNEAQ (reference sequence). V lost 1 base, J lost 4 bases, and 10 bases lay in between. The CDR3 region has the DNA TGTGCCAGCAGCTTAGTACACGGAGCCTATGGCTACACCTTC. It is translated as CASSLVHGAYGYTF. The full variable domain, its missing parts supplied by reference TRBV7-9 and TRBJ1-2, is DTGVSQNPRHKITKRGQNVTFRCDPISEHNRLYWYRQTLGQGPEFLTYFQNEAQLEKSRLLSDRFSAERPKGSFSTLEIQRTEQGDSAMYLCASSLVHGAYGYTFGSGTRLTVV.

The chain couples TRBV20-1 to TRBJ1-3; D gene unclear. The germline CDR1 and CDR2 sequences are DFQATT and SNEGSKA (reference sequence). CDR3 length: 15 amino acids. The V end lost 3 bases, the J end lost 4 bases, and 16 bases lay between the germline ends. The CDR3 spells CSASSPGLRGNTIYF. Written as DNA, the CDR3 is TGCAGTGCTAGCAGTCCGGGCTTAAGGGGAAACACCATATATTTT.

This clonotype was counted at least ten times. CDR3 sequence: CASSNVDTQYF. CDR3 nucleotides: TGTGCCAGCAGCAACGTAGATACGCAGTATTTT. The chain has TRBV7-2 and TRBJ2-3; D gene unclear. This CDR3 region has 11 residues. V was shortened by 5 bases and J by 5 bases, with 5 bases between the two germline ends. Per the germline V gene, CDR1 is SGHTA and CDR2 is FQGNSA.

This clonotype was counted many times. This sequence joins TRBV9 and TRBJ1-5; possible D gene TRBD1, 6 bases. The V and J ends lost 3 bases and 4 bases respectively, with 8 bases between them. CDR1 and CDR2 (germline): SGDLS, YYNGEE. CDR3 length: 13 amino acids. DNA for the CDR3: TGTGCCAGCAGCGAAACAGGGAATCAGCCCCAGCATTTT. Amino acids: CASSETGNQPQHF.

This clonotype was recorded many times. CDR3 sequence reads: CSVEDHRKDGYTF. The CDR3 nucleotides read TGCAGCGTTGAAGACCACAGGAAAGATGGCTACACCTTC. The chain is built from TRBV29-1 and TRBJ1-2, with D tentatively TRBD1 (5 bases). Germline V gene lookup returns CDR1 SQVTM and CDR2 ANQGSEA. This CDR3 has 13 amino acids. The V end was cut by 0 bases, the J end by 6 bases, with 11 bases between.

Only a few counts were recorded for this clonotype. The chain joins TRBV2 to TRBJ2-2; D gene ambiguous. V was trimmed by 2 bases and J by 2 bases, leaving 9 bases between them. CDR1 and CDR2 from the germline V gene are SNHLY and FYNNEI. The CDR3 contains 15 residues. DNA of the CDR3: TGTGCCAGCAGTGAATTGGTGGGCAACACCGGGGAGCTGTTTTTT. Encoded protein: CASSELVGNTGELFF.

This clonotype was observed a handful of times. CDR3 region: CASSLGTIGGETQYF. Written as DNA, the CDR3 is TGCGCCAGCAGCTTGGGGACTATCGGTGGAGAGACCCAGTACTTC. The chain is built from TRBV5-1 and TRBJ2-5, with D perhaps TRBD2 (6 bases). Germline V lookup: CDR1 SGHRS, CDR2 YFSETQ. CDR3 length: 15 residues. Trimming removed 0 bases at V and 4 bases at J, with 13 bases between.

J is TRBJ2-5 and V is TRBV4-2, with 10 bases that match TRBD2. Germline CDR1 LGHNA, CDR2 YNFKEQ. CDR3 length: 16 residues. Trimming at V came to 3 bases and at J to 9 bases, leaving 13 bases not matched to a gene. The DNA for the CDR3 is TGTGCCAGCAGCCACCCCAGAAGCGGGGGGGGAGGGGCCCAGTACTTC. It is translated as CASSHPRSGGGGAQYF.

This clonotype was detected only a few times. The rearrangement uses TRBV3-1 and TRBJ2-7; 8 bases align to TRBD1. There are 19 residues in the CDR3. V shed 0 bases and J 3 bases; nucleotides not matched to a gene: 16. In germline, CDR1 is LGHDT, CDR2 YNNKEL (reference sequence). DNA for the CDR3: TGTGCCAGCAGCCAAGAGAGGTTGGCAGGTAACAGGGGGATCTACGAGCAGTACTTC. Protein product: CASSQERLAGNRGIYEQYF.

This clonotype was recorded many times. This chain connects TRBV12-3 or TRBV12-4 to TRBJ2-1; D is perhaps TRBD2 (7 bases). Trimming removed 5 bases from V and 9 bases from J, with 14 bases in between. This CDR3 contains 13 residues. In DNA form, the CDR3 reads TGTGCCAGCAGTCCCCGGGGGGCTGCTGAGCAGTTCTTC. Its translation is CASSPRGAAEQFF.

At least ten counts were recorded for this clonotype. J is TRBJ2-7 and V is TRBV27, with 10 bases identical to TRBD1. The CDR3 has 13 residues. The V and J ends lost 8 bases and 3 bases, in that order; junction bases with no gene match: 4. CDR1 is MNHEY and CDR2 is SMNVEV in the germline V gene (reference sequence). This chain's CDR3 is CASSDRGVYEQYF. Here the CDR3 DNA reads TGTGCCAGCTCGGACAGGGGGGTCTACGAGCAGTACTTC.

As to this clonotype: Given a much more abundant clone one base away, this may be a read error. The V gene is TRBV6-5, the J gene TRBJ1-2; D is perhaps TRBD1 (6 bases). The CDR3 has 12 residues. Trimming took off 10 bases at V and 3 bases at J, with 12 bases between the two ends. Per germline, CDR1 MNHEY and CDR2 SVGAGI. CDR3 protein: CATRGGDYGYTF. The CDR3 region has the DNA TGTGCCACCCGGGGGGGCGACTATGGCTACACCTTC.

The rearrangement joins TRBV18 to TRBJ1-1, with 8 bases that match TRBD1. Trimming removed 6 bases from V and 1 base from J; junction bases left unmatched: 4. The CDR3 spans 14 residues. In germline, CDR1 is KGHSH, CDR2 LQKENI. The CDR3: CASSKTGENTEAFF. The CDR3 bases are TGTGCCAGCTCTAAGACAGGGGAGAACACTGAAGCTTTCTTT. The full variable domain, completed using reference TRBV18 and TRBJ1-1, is NAGVMQNPRHLVRRRGQEARLRCSPMKGHSHVYWYRQLPEEGLKFMVYLQKENIIDESGMPKERFSAEFPKEGPSILRIQQVVRGDSAAYFCASSKTGENTEAFFGQGTRLTVV.

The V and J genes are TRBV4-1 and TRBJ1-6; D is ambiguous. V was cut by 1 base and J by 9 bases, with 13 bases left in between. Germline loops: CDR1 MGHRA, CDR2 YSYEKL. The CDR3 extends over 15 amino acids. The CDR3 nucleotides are TGCGCCAGCAGCCAAGTCCCAAGTCGGGCTTCACCCCTCCACTTT. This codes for CASSQVPSRASPLHF.

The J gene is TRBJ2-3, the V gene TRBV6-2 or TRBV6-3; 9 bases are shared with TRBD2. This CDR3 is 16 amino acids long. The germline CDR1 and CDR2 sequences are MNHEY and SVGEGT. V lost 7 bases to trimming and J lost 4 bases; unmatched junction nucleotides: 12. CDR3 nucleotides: TGTGCCAGCACCACTAGAAGCGGGGGGTTTTCAGATACGCAGTATTTT. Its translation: CASTTRSGGFSDTQYF.

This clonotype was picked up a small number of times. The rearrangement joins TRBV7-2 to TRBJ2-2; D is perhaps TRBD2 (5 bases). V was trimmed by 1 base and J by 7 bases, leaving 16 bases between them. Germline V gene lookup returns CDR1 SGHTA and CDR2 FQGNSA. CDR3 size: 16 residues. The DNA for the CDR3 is TGTGCCAGCAGCTTAGATGCCGGGGATCGGTTCGGGGAGCTGTTTTTT. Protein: CASSLDAGDRFGELFF.

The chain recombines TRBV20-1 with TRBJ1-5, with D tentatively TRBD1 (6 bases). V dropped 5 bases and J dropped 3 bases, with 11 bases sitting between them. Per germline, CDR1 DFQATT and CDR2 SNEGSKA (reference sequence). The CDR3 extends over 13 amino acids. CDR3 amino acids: CSAYRDTNQPQHF. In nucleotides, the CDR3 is TGCAGTGCTTACCGGGACACCAATCAGCCCCAGCATTTT.

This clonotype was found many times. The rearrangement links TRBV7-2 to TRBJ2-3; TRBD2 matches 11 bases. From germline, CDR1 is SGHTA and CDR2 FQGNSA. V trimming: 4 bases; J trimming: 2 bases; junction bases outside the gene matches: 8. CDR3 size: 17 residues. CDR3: CASSSIGLAGFTDTQYF. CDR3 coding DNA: TGTGCCAGCAGCTCAATCGGACTAGCGGGTTTCACAGATACGCAGTATTTT.